These 18 T cell receptor beta chains were all obtained from the same sample, sequenced in a study of control samples from healthy donors and cancer patients. The method was immunoSEQ multiplex PCR; TCRdb's version includes in-frame clones alone and lacks a portion of them. Here the sample spans about 140,000 clones, around 90% being singletons. The sequenced sample was blood. The receptors shown here come from a man aged 25 to 40 in good health.

The rearrangement links TRBV6-5 to TRBJ1-3; perhaps TRBD1 as D (5 bases). CDR3 length: 13 amino acids. Trimming cost V 4 bases and J 4 bases, with 8 bases left between them. Germline V gene data show CDR1 as MNHEY and CDR2 as SVGAGI. The chain's CDR3 is CASSSGLGNTIYF. The CDR3 DNA reads as TGTGCCAGCAGTTCAGGGCTGGGAAACACCATATATTTT.

The chain combines TRBV25-1 with TRBJ2-3, with 7 bases aligning to TRBD1. With V trimmed by 7 bases and J by 2 bases, 9 bases remained unmatched. CDR1 MGHDK and CDR2 SYGVNS come from the germline V gene. The CDR3 runs to 15 residues. The CDR3 region has the DNA TGTGCCAGCACACTCCGGGACAGCGACACAGATACGCAGTATTTT. Its translation is CASTLRDSDTDTQYF. The full variable domain, rest sourced from reference TRBV25-1 and TRBJ2-3, is EADIYQTPRYLVIGTGKKITLECSQTMGHDKMYWYQQDPGMELHLIHYSYGVNSTEKGDLSSESTVSRIRTEHFPLTLESARPSHTSQYLCASTLRDSDTDTQYFGPGTRLTVL.

This chain links TRBV5-1 with TRBJ1-1; 7 bases agree with TRBD1. Germline CDR1 reads SGHRS; CDR2 reads YFSETQ. J gave up 7 bases and V 7 bases, and 10 bases lay outside the gene matches. CDR3 length: 13 residues. The CDR3 DNA follows: TGCGCCAGCGGAGCCACAGGGGATAGTGAAGCTTTCTTT. It translates to CASGATGDSEAFF.

This clone was seen once. V usage is TRBV15 and J usage is TRBJ2-7; TRBD2 matches at 9 bases. J lost 9 bases, V lost 1 base, and 10 bases had no gene match. The CDR3 contains 15 residues. From germline, CDR1 is LNHNV and CDR2 YYDKDF (reference sequence). CDR3 sequence reads: CATSRGAAGGSVQYF. DNA for the CDR3: TGTGCCACCAGCAGAGGAGCAGCGGGGGGATCTGTGCAGTACTTC.

This chain uses TRBV5-8 with TRBJ2-7; D is undetermined. Germline values: CDR1 SGHTS, CDR2 YDEGEE. The germline V and J ends were trimmed by 0 bases and 2 bases, with 6 bases remaining between them. The CDR3 loop spans 13 amino acids. The CDR3 reads CASSLGRAYEQYF. For the CDR3, the DNA is TGTGCCAGCAGCTTGGGGAGAGCCTACGAGCAGTACTTC.

The chain has TRBV19 and TRBJ1-5; D perhaps matches TRBD1 (6 bases). The germline V and J ends were trimmed by 3 bases and 3 bases, with 12 bases remaining between them. Germline CDR1 is LNHDA and CDR2 is SQIVND (reference sequence). The CDR3 loop spans 15 amino acids. The CDR3 spells CASSIGGPPNQPQHF. Written as DNA, the CDR3 is TGTGCCAGTAGTATCGGGGGCCCACCCAATCAGCCCCAGCATTTT.

The V call is TRBV28, the J call TRBJ1-5; 9 positions match TRBD1. After removal of 6 bases from V and 7 bases from J, the junction contained 7 bases not matched to a gene. This CDR3 comprises 14 residues. Germline V lookup: CDR1 MDHEN, CDR2 SYDVKM. This CDR3 reads CASRATGGWQPQHF. Here the CDR3 DNA reads TGTGCCAGCAGGGCAACAGGGGGCTGGCAGCCCCAGCATTTT. Together with reference TRBV28 and TRBJ1-5, the CDR3 gives the full variable domain: DVKVTQSSRYLVKRTGEKVFLECVQDMDHENMFWYRQDPGLGLRLIYFSYDVKMKEKGDIPEGYSVSREKKERFSLILESASTNQTSMYLCASRATGGWQPQHFGDGTRLSIL.

This chain links TRBV7-2 with TRBJ1-3, with D unclear. CDR1 and CDR2 (germline): SGHTA, FQGNSA. Trimming shortened V by 1 base and J by 4 bases, and 17 bases separated the two germline ends. This CDR3 has 17 residues. Here the CDR3 reads CASSLGEGLNLGNTIYF. DNA for the CDR3: TGTGCCAGCAGCTTAGGGGAAGGTCTTAACCTGGGAAACACCATATATTTT. Looking up the rest from reference TRBV7-2 and TRBJ1-3 gives the full variable domain: GAGVSQSPSNKVTEKGKDVELRCDPISGHTALYWYRQSLGQGLEFLIYFQGNSAPDKSGLPSDRFSAERTGGSVSTLTIQRTQQEDSAVYLCASSLGEGLNLGNTIYFGEGSWLTVV.

The count of this clone is one. The chain couples TRBV30 to TRBJ2-7; TRBD1 agrees at 9 bases. CDR3 length: 13 residues. Per the germline V gene, CDR1 is GTSNPN and CDR2 is SVGIG (reference sequence). J lost 5 bases, V lost 1 base, and 3 bases had no gene match. CDR3 sequence (DNA): TGTGCCTGGAGTGGGACAGGGGAGGACGAGCAGTACTTC. Its protein product is CAWSGTGEDEQYF.

This clone was detected once. The chain is built from TRBV5-1 and TRBJ2-7; no clear D gene. V dropped 4 bases and J dropped 4 bases, with 12 bases sitting between them. There are 13 residues in the CDR3. CDR1 is SGHRS and CDR2 is YFSETQ in the germline V gene. Here the CDR3 DNA reads TGCGCCAGCAGCCCGGACGTACAGTACGAGCAGTACTTC. Encoded protein: CASSPDVQYEQYF.

The chain is built from TRBV5-1 and TRBJ2-1; no firm D call. Deletions cut 0 bases from V and 5 bases from J, with 12 bases between. The CDR3 is made up of 15 amino acids. CDR1 is SGHRS and CDR2 is YFSETQ in the germline V gene. CDR3 in DNA: TGCGCCAGCAGCTTGGCCCCCGGACGAAACAATGAGCAGTTCTTC. This codes for CASSLAPGRNNEQFF.

V is TRBV7-6 and J is TRBJ1-1; D remains ambiguous. The CDR3 length is 14 residues. The germline V gene has CDR1 SGHVS and CDR2 FNYEAQ. V dropped 5 bases and J dropped 1 base, with 11 bases sitting between them. CDR3 DNA sequence: TGTGCCAGCAGCGCCGGCAGCCAGAACACTGAAGCTTTCTTT. It is translated as CASSAGSQNTEAFF.

CDR3 sequence: CASSQQRGYYEQYF. Written as DNA, the CDR3 is TGTGCCAGCAGCCAACAGAGGGGGTATTACGAGCAGTACTTC. V gene TRBV3-1 (or the pseudogene TRBV3-2) combines with J gene TRBJ2-7, with TRBD1 as a possible D gene (6 bases). V was shortened by 2 bases and J by 4 bases, with 12 bases between the two germline ends. From germline, CDR1 is LGHDT and CDR2 YNNKEL (reference sequence). The CDR3 runs 14 residues.

The chain carries TRBV5-4 and TRBJ2-5; 9 bases align to TRBD1. The CDR3 is made up of 16 amino acids. The V and J ends lost 2 bases and 2 bases, in that order; junction bases with no gene match: 7. CDR1 and CDR2 from the germline V gene are SGHNT and YYREEE (reference sequence). The CDR3 spells CASSLPGQGIQETQYF. CDR3 in DNA: TGTGCCAGCAGCTTACCGGGACAGGGAATTCAAGAGACCCAGTACTTC. Full variable domain (rest looked up from reference TRBV5-4 and TRBJ2-5): ETGVTQSPTHLIKTRGQQVTLRCSSQSGHNTVSWYQQALGQGPQFIFQYYREEENGRGNFPPRFSGLQFPNYSSELNVNALELDDSALYLCASSLPGQGIQETQYFGPGTRLLVL.

There are a few counts of this clone. J is TRBJ2-3 and V is TRBV5-8; perhaps TRBD2 as D (6 bases). Trimming took 2 bases from V and 1 from J, leaving 11 bases between them. CDR3 length: 15 amino acids. CDR1 and CDR2 (germline): SGHTS, YDEGEE. As DNA, the CDR3 is TGTGCCAGCAGCTTAGGAGGGACCCGCACAGATACGCAGTATTTT. It specifies CASSLGGTRTDTQYF.

The chain has TRBV6-5 and TRBJ1-2, with D uncertain. This CDR3 comprises 13 residues. V lost 2 bases to trimming and J lost 2 bases, with 6 bases between them. Germline CDR1 reads MNHEY; CDR2 reads SVGAGI. The CDR3 spells CASSYDGNYGYTF. The CDR3 DNA reads as TGTGCCAGCAGTTACGACGGGAACTATGGCTACACCTTC.

The chain uses TRBV9 and TRBJ2-1; D is unresolved. Germline V lookup: CDR1 SGDLS, CDR2 YYNGEE. The germline V and J ends were trimmed by 4 bases and 2 bases, with 13 bases remaining between them. The CDR3 is 15 residues long. CDR3 protein: CASSPSLNTYNEQFF. The CDR3, as DNA: TGTGCCAGCAGCCCTTCGCTCAATACCTACAATGAGCAGTTCTTC.

This clone was counted once. The sample contains more than one DNA sequence encoding this CDR3. The chain employs TRBV9 and TRBJ1-2, with D hard to call. Germline loops: CDR1 SGDLS, CDR2 YYNGEE. The CDR3 length is 12 residues. V was shortened by 0 bases and J by 4 bases, with 4 bases between the two germline ends. CDR3 coding DNA: TGTGCCAGCAGCGTAGGTGGCTATGGCTACACCTTC. Amino acids: CASSVGGYGYTF.